Below, 22 T cell receptor beta chains from the same sample are listed, as sequenced in a study of shared clonotypes between healthy human individuals (dated by TCRdb to the early 2020s). Library preparation used the immunoSEQ multiplex PCR assay. Sourced from immuneACCESS, this table was stored by TCRdb with only in-frame sequences that have V and J called. A share of the clones is absent; for the studies checked, an unresolved V gene accounts for under half, and the remainder has no known explanation. This sample gives over 2 million clones in total; 85% to 95% of them show up just once. Of the sample, roughly 0.34% is held by the ten largest clones. The sequenced sample consisted of naive CD4+ T cells from PBMCs. Sample cell subset or site, as interpreted from the label and publication: CD45RA+ positively selected. These receptor sequences come from a man younger than 35 in good health. Some clones in this sample may be carry-over from other donors' samples.

This chain uses TRBV5-1 with TRBJ2-5; 9 bases map to TRBD1. The CDR3 consists of 16 residues. The trim removed 0 bases at V and 2 bases at J, leaving 5 bases unmatched. Germline loops: CDR1 SGHRS, CDR2 YFSETQ. DNA of the CDR3: TGCGCCAGCAGCTTGGGAGACAGGGGGAGACAAGAGACCCAGTACTTC. It yields the protein CASSLGDRGRQETQYF.

This chain joins TRBV6-1 and TRBJ2-2; D is undetermined. CDR3 length: 15 residues. CDR1 is MNHNS, CDR2 SASEGT, per germline. V was pared by 7 bases and J by 6 bases, with 18 bases between. The CDR3 here is CASTSGVGGAGELFF. CDR3 nucleotides: TGTGCCAGCACCTCAGGTGTAGGTGGGGCCGGGGAGCTGTTTTTT.

The rearrangement joins TRBV19 to TRBJ1-2; D is possibly TRBD1 (5 bases). V was cut by 5 bases and J by 8 bases, with 21 bases left in between. The CDR3 spans 15 residues. Germline assignment: CDR1 LNHDA and CDR2 SQIVND (reference sequence). In DNA form, the CDR3 reads TGTGCCAGTAGTCGAGGTCAGGGTGTCGAGCGGGGCTACACCTTC. It encodes CASSRGQGVERGYTF.

The chain joins TRBV14 to TRBJ1-4; D unresolved. V shed 1 base and J shed 0 bases, with 9 bases lying between them. The CDR3 length is 16 residues. The germline CDR1 and CDR2 sequences are SGHDN and FVKESK. This CDR3 reads CASSQGLRATNEKLFF. The CDR3 DNA reads TGTGCCAGCAGCCAAGGTTTGAGGGCAACTAATGAAAAACTGTTTTTT.

This chain links TRBV28 with TRBJ2-2; 10 nucleotides match TRBD2. The CDR3 sequence is 17 residues long. V dropped 5 bases and J dropped 3; count of bases not matched to a gene: 9. Germline V gene lookup returns CDR1 MDHEN and CDR2 SYDVKM. As DNA, the CDR3 is TGTGCCAGCAGTACAAACGGACTAGCGGTACACACCGGGGAGCTGTTTTTT. This translates into CASSTNGLAVHTGELFF.

J is TRBJ1-4 and V is TRBV18; 8 bases are a match to TRBD1. Germline CDR1 and CDR2: KGHSH and LQKENI. V lost 8 bases to trimming and J lost 7 bases; unmatched junction nucleotides: 12. The CDR3 sequence is 15 residues long. The DNA for the CDR3 is TGTGCCAGCCAGTCGGGGGACAGGAGTACTGAAAAACTGTTTTTT. Translated: CASQSGDRSTEKLFF. Using reference TRBV18 and TRBJ1-4 for the parts outside the CDR3, the full variable domain is NAGVMQNPRHLVRRRGQEARLRCSPMKGHSHVYWYRQLPEEGLKFMVYLQKENIIDESGMPKERFSAEFPKEGPSILRIQQVVRGDSAAYFCASQSGDRSTEKLFFGSGTQLSVL.

CDR3 region: CASSEGTRSKEAFF. The CDR3 DNA reads as TGCGCCAGCAGCGAAGGGACTAGATCGAAGGAAGCTTTCTTT. This chain uses TRBV5-1 with TRBJ1-1; TRBD1 might be the D (5 bases). The CDR3 is 14 residues long. Germline V gives CDR1 SGHRS, CDR2 YFSETQ. The germline V and J ends were trimmed by 4 bases and 8 bases, with 18 bases remaining between them.

The chain combines TRBV19 with TRBJ2-1; 8 bases align to TRBD1. CDR3 size: 20 residues. CDR1 and CDR2 (germline): LNHDA, SQIVND (reference sequence). Germline trimming cut 6 bases from V and 6 bases from J; bases unmatched to any gene: 25. Here the CDR3 reads CASREWVKRTGNSFSNEQFF. The CDR3 nucleotides read TGTGCCAGTAGAGAGTGGGTTAAGAGGACAGGGAATTCTTTTAGCAATGAGCAGTTCTTC.

This chain joins TRBV6-5 and TRBJ2-3; maybe TRBD1 (6 bases). CDR1 is MNHEY and CDR2 is SVGAGI in the germline V gene. The length of the CDR3 is 14 residues. V lost 8 bases, J lost 4 bases, and 16 bases lay in between. CDR3 loop: CASSRGQLPDTQYF. CDR3 DNA: TGTGCCAGCTCCCGGGGACAACTCCCAGATACGCAGTATTTT.

The chain employs TRBV15 and TRBJ1-5; no clear D gene. With 0 bases removed from V and 5 bases from J, the gap between germline ends came to 14 bases. CDR3 length: 16 residues. The germline V gene encodes CDR1 LNHNV and CDR2 YYDKDF (reference sequence). CDR3 residues: CATSRDSGRSDQPQHF. The CDR3 DNA sequence: TGTGCCACCAGCAGAGATTCGGGCCGCTCAGATCAGCCCCAGCATTTT.

The CDR3 bases are TGTGCCAGTAGTATAGGGGACGGAGGCTACGAGCAGTACTTC. It encodes CASSIGDGGYEQYF. The chain employs TRBV19 and TRBJ2-7; D tentatively reads TRBD1 or TRBD2 (5 bases each). V dropped 1 base and J dropped 3 bases, with 10 bases sitting between them. The V gene's germline CDR1 is LNHDA and CDR2 SQIVND (reference sequence). The CDR3 is made up of 14 amino acids.

V is TRBV4-1 and J is TRBJ2-3, with a weak D call TRBD2 (5 bases). From germline, CDR1 is MGHRA and CDR2 YSYEKL. V was cut by 5 bases and J by 4 bases, with 10 bases left in between. The CDR3 length is 13 residues. The CDR3 reads CASSWTDSDTQYF. The CDR3 nucleotides are TGCGCCAGCAGCTGGACGGACTCAGATACGCAGTATTTT.

This clone came up a few times. The rearrangement uses TRBV6-6 and TRBJ1-1; D gene ambiguous. The CDR3 has 15 amino acids. V was shortened by 6 bases and J by 1 base, with 15 bases between the two germline ends. The germline gives CDR1 MNHNY, CDR2 SVGAGI (reference sequence). In DNA, the CDR3 is TGTGCCAGCAGCTCCCCAAGGGAGGCGAACACTGAAGCTTTCTTT. Its protein is CASSSPREANTEAFF.

The V gene is TRBV4-2, the J gene TRBJ1-2; the match to TRBD1 covers 11 bases. CDR1 is LGHNA and CDR2 is YNFKEQ in the germline V gene. There are 18 residues in the CDR3. V was pared by 3 bases and J by 0 bases, with 9 bases of the junction left unmatched. The DNA for the CDR3 is TGTGCCAGCAGCCACTCAGGAGGACAGGGGGCCACTAACTATGGCTACACCTTC. It codes for CASSHSGGQGATNYGYTF.

The chain links TRBV19 to TRBJ1-2, with D perhaps TRBD1 (5 bases). Germline V lookup: CDR1 LNHDA, CDR2 SQIVND (reference sequence). Trimming left V 5 bases short and J 5 bases short, with 12 bases between. This CDR3 comprises 13 residues. CDR3 nucleotide sequence: TGTGCCAGTAGTCGGGGCAGCGTATATGGCTACACCTTC. It yields the protein CASSRGSVYGYTF.

The V and J genes are TRBV5-4 and TRBJ2-1; D ambiguous. CDR3 length equals 15 residues. V was cut by 0 bases and J by 6 bases, with 13 bases left in between. Germline V lookup: CDR1 SGHNT, CDR2 YYREEE (reference sequence). CDR3 bases: TGTGCCAGCAGCTTGGATAGCCACGCCGGCAATGAGCAGTTCTTC. It encodes CASSLDSHAGNEQFF.

The chain is built from TRBV28 and TRBJ1-5, with 9 bases lining up with TRBD1. The CDR3 consists of 14 residues. Germline V gene lookup returns CDR1 MDHEN and CDR2 SYDVKM. The J segment lost 6 bases and the V segment lost 11 bases, leaving 11 bases of the junction unmatched. CDR3 nucleotides: TGTGCCGTAGCAACAGGGGGCTCCTCTCAGCCCCAGCATTTT. As protein: CAVATGGSSQPQHF.

V gene TRBV6-5 combines with J gene TRBJ2-2; unclear D gene. V dropped 0 bases and J dropped 6 bases, with 14 bases sitting between them. The germline gives CDR1 MNHEY, CDR2 SVGAGI. The CDR3 has 16 residues. CDR3 sequence (DNA): TGTGCCAGCAGTTACTCAGCACGTGGTGGACCCGGGGAGCTGTTTTTT. It specifies CASSYSARGGPGELFF.

This sequence joins TRBV19 and TRBJ2-7, with TRBD1 matching over 8 bases. CDR3 length equals 13 residues. The germline V gene encodes CDR1 LNHDA and CDR2 SQIVND (reference sequence). V gave up 3 bases and J gave up 9 bases; unmatched junction bases: 7. CDR3 sequence reads: CASSIPGQGGQYF. Here the CDR3 DNA reads TGTGCCAGTAGTATCCCCGGACAGGGCGGGCAGTACTTC.

Written as DNA, the CDR3 is TGTGCCAGCTCTCCCACAGGGACACGTTTAGGTGAGCAGTACTTC. Residues: CASSPTGTRLGEQYF. J is TRBJ2-7 and V is TRBV6-4, with D possibly being TRBD1 (6 bases). The CDR3 covers 15 residues. Germline V gene sequence: CDR1 MRHNA, CDR2 SNTAGT. The V end was cut by 8 bases, the J end by 7 bases, with 24 bases between.

The chain joins TRBV19 to TRBJ2-2, with TRBD1 matching 7 bases. Trimming cost V 3 bases and J 2 bases; bases outside gene matches: 6. CDR1 is LNHDA and CDR2 is SQIVND in the germline V gene (reference sequence). The CDR3 has 16 amino acids. The CDR3 loop is CASSIRGTVNTGELFF. For the CDR3, the DNA is TGTGCCAGTAGTATTAGGGGGACAGTCAACACCGGGGAGCTGTTTTTT.

This clone turned up a few times. The chain combines TRBV20-1 with TRBJ1-3; D uncertain. The V gene lost 6 bases and the J gene lost 5 bases, with 8 bases spanning the gap. The germline gives CDR1 DFQATT, CDR2 SNEGSKA (reference sequence). The CDR3 runs to 11 residues. The CDR3 loop is CSALDRNTIYF. DNA for the CDR3: TGCAGTGCCCTTGACAGAAACACCATATATTTT.